Sequencing of this T cell receptor (beta chain) was carried out in a study of blood T cells in healthy people across ages. For the study at large: Capturing about one barcoded beta molecule per two T cells was achieved by template switching.

A second PCR, run for about 7 to 11 cycles, used a sample-barcoded 5' primer plus a J-beta primer mix. Tagging of each cDNA molecule was performed by a template-switch adaptor with 12 random nucleotides. TCRdb analysed the 5' RACE reads with MiXCR anew, one entry per CDR3 protein. The table includes over 1,200,000 distinct CDR3 sequences, 59% detected once. The length of the CDR3 is 18 residues. The ends lost 5 bases at V and 7 bases at J; junction bases unmatched: 16. Germline assignment: CDR1 SGHTA and CDR2 FQGNSA. The V and J genes are TRBV7-2 and TRBJ2-1; 11 bases line up with TRBD2. The sample was blood. The TCR sequence derives from a young man in good health. The CDR3 region is CASSPRGLAAAKGNEQFF. Here the CDR3 DNA reads TGTGCCAGCAGCCCTAGGGGACTAGCGGCAGCCAAAGGGAATGAGCAGTTCTTC. The full variable domain, rest sourced from reference TRBV7-2 and TRBJ2-1, is GAGVSQSPSNKVTEKGKDVELRCDPISGHTALYWYRQSLGQGLEFLIYFQGNSAPDKSGLPSDRFSAERTGGSVSTLTIQRTQQEDSAVYLCASSPRGLAAAKGNEQFFGPGTRLTVL.